This T cell receptor (beta chain) was captured in a study of T cell responses to AZD1222 COVID-19 vaccine. Whole-study results and caveats: Compared with day 0, the breadth and depth of the Spike-specific TCR repertoire rose significantly after two doses of AZD1222. AZD1222 recipients seropositive at baseline numbered only six or seven.

Germline assignment: CDR1 KGHSH and CDR2 LQKENI. V was cut by 6 bases and J by 0 bases, with 6 bases left in between. There are 13 residues in the CDR3. On this clone: Its antigen is not known. Other DNA sequences of this sample code for an identical CDR3.

The method was immunoSEQ multiplex PCR; TCRdb's version includes in-frame clones alone and lacks a portion of them. The table lists 150,000 or so clones, about 91% of them singletons. The rearrangement joins TRBV18 to TRBJ1-3; D gene unclear. The receptor was isolated from an adult in good health. Material: peripheral blood, obtained on day 0 of AZD1222 vaccination. The CDR3 DNA reads as TGTGCCAGCTCCCAGTCCTCTGGAAACACCATATATTTT. Its protein product is CASSQSSGNTIYF.